The clone carrying this T cell receptor beta chain was seen more than once but under ten times. Its antigen is as yet unknown. For the second PCR, which ran for about 7 to 12 cycles, a sample-barcoded 5' primer and a J-beta primer mix were used. TCRdb redid the calling of the 5' RACE reads with MiXCR, one entry per CDR3 protein. The data show roughly 1,700,000 distinct CDR3 sequences, 28% seen once. This sample is drawn from a study of blood T cells in healthy people across ages. Study results and caveats: It was found that TCR beta diversity correlated strongly with the percentage of naive T cells.

Germline V gene data show CDR1 as SGHDT and CDR2 as YYEEEE. The V and J ends lost 4 bases and 3 bases respectively, with 13 bases between them. The CDR3 has 14 residues. Isolated PBMCs totaled at least 6.5 million in each sample. The source of this sequence is a young woman in good health. Material for sequencing was blood. The gene calls are TRBV5-6 and TRBJ1-2; D is perhaps TRBD1 (6 bases). Written as DNA, the CDR3 is TGTGCCAGCAGCCCCCGCAGGGGACACTATGGCTACACCTTC. Amino acids: CASSPRRGHYGYTF.